A single sample gave rise to the 28 T cell receptor beta chains below, sequenced in a study of T-cell memory formation after mild COVID-19. MiXCR, applied by TCRdb to the 5' RACE reads, yields one record per CDR3 protein. The table includes roughly 340,000 distinct CDR3 sequences, about 15% detected once. Input material: PBMCs or a T cell subset sorted from them (not recorded which). These receptors were taken from a man younger than 30 who had mild COVID-19 (a few samples of this study predate the infection). Cell type and time point are not known.

The CDR3 bases are TGTGCCAGCAGTGAAATATTCGAGCAGTTCTTC. Its translation is CASSEIFEQFF. The rearrangement links TRBV6-1 to TRBJ2-1; unclear D gene. The CDR3 is made up of 11 amino acids. V was clipped by 2 bases and J by 10 bases, with 6 bases between them. Germline lookup yields CDR1 MNHNS and CDR2 SASEGT.

In its sample, this clonotype was seen a few times. The V gene is TRBV5-1, the J gene TRBJ1-1, with 8 bases aligning to TRBD1. CDR3 length: 14 amino acids. V lost 4 bases and J lost 6; bases outside the gene matches: 8. Germline lookup yields CDR1 SGHRS and CDR2 YFSETQ. The CDR3 protein is CASSDTLGQAEAFF. The DNA of the CDR3 is TGCGCCAGCAGCGATACGTTGGGACAGGCTGAAGCTTTCTTT. The whole variable domain, filled in from reference TRBV5-1 and TRBJ1-1, reads KAGVTQTPRYLIKTRGQQVTLSCSPISGHRSVSWYQQTPGQGLQFLFEYFSETQRNKGNFPGRFSGRQFSNSRSEMNVSTLELGDSALYLCASSDTLGQAEAFFGQGTRLTVV.

J is TRBJ2-5 and V is TRBV5-1; 9 bases align to TRBD1. The CDR3 spans 17 residues. Germline trimming cut 0 bases from V and 2 bases from J; bases unmatched to any gene: 8. Germline V gene data show CDR1 as SGHRS and CDR2 as YFSETQ. CDR3 sequence: CASSLARTGVIQETQYF. In DNA form, the CDR3 reads TGCGCCAGCAGCTTGGCCCGGACAGGGGTCATACAAGAGACCCAGTACTTC.

This clonotype was seen a handful of times. The rearrangement links TRBV11-2 to TRBJ2-2, with TRBD2 as a possible D gene (5 bases). Trimming pared 1 base from V and 8 bases from J, leaving 14 bases between. The germline CDR1 and CDR2 sequences are SGHAT and FQNNGV. The CDR3 is 15 amino acids. Here the CDR3 DNA reads TGTGCCAGCAGCTTAGGGCAGGCGGGTTCGGGGGAGCTGTTTTTT. This encodes CASSLGQAGSGELFF.

This clonotype turned up a few times. The V call is TRBV6-5, the J call TRBJ1-2; TRBD1 matches 9 bases. Germline V gives CDR1 MNHEY, CDR2 SVGAGI. The V segment lost 4 bases and the J segment 6 bases; nucleotides outside the gene matches: 9. The CDR3 consists of 15 residues. The CDR3 protein is CASSFERDRVHGYTF. CDR3 in DNA: TGTGCCAGCAGTTTCGAGAGGGACAGGGTTCATGGCTACACCTTC.

This rearrangement joins TRBV12-3 or TRBV12-4 to TRBJ1-1; D uncertain. Trimming cost V 7 bases and J 5 bases, with 11 bases left between them. This CDR3 region has 12 residues. The CDR3 spells CASKIGSTEAFF. In DNA, the CDR3 is TGTGCCAGCAAAATCGGGAGTACTGAAGCTTTCTTT.

This chain joins TRBV6-2 or TRBV6-3 and TRBJ2-7; 10 nucleotides align to TRBD1. Germline loops: CDR1 MNHEY, CDR2 SVGEGT. V gave up 6 bases and J gave up 4 bases; unmatched junction bases: 18. This CDR3 has 18 amino acids. The DNA for the CDR3 is TGTGCCAGCAGCCCCAATCCGGGACAGGGGATCTTCAGGTACGAGCAGTACGTC. This codes for CASSPNPGQGIFRYEQYV.

This clonotype was observed many times. The gene calls are TRBV4-2 and TRBJ1-2, with a tentative D call TRBD1 (5 bases). Trimming left V 2 bases short and J 3 bases short, with 16 bases between. The germline V gene encodes CDR1 LGHNA and CDR2 YNFKEQ. This CDR3 comprises 16 residues. The CDR3 reads CASSQLNRDRDYGYTF. In nucleotides, the CDR3 is TGTGCCAGCAGCCAATTGAACCGGGACCGAGACTATGGCTACACCTTC.

This chain connects TRBV2 to TRBJ1-6; D is undetermined. This CDR3 spans 16 amino acids. V lost 6 bases to trimming and J lost 7 bases, with 19 bases between them. The V gene's germline CDR1 is SNHLY and CDR2 FYNNEI. CDR3 bases: TGTGCCAGCAGACCGGACGGCCTTCAGCTCAATTCACCCCTCCACTTT. Protein sequence: CASRPDGLQLNSPLHF.

The rearrangement uses TRBV4-2 and TRBJ2-3, with D tentatively TRBD1 or TRBD2 (6 bases each). Germline CDR1 reads LGHNA; CDR2 reads YNFKEQ. The CDR3 is 16 amino acids. The germline V and J ends were trimmed by 0 bases and 3 bases, with 13 bases remaining between them. The DNA for the CDR3 is TGTGCCAGCAGCCAAGATGGGGGGCCCAGGACAGATACGCAGTATTTT. It is translated as CASSQDGGPRTDTQYF.

The chain recombines TRBV5-1 with TRBJ2-1, with D possibly being TRBD1 or TRBD2 (5 bases each). Germline V CDR1 and CDR2: SGHRS, YFSETQ. The ends were cut back, 0 bases at V and 10 bases at J, with 23 bases in the middle. This CDR3 has 17 residues. This CDR3 is CASSLAPTRDGMGEQFF. CDR3 DNA: TGCGCCAGCAGCTTGGCCCCGACTCGGGACGGGATGGGAGAGCAGTTCTTC.

This clonotype was counted between two and nine times. V and J are TRBV4-1 and TRBJ2-7; D is possibly TRBD1 or TRBD2 (5 bases each). The CDR3 is made up of 17 amino acids. Germline V gives CDR1 MGHRA, CDR2 YSYEKL. Trimming took off 0 bases at V and 0 bases at J, with 15 bases between the two ends. The CDR3 spells CASSQDLWGSSSYEQYF. In DNA, the CDR3 is TGCGCCAGCAGCCAAGATTTATGGGGGTCAAGCTCCTACGAGCAGTACTTC.

This clonotype has a count of ten or more. The chain links TRBV7-6 to TRBJ2-3; D is possibly TRBD1 or TRBD2 (5 bases each). Germline V lookup: CDR1 SGHVS, CDR2 FNYEAQ. The V end was cut by 7 bases, the J end by 2 bases, with 19 bases between. The CDR3 covers 16 residues. CDR3 protein: CASTSGTPIFTDTQYF. CDR3 coding DNA: TGTGCCAGCACCTCGGGGACCCCGATCTTCACAGATACGCAGTATTTT.

The J gene is TRBJ2-7, the V gene TRBV7-7; 7 bases are shared with TRBD2. J was trimmed by 2 bases and V by 3 bases; bases with no gene match: 7. Germline lookup yields CDR1 SSHAT and CDR2 FNYEAQ (reference sequence). The CDR3 contains 15 residues. The CDR3 reads CASSFGPGRTYEQYF. Here the CDR3 DNA reads TGTGCCAGCAGCTTTGGCCCCGGGAGGACCTACGAGCAGTACTTC.

The chain recombines TRBV7-2 with TRBJ2-1; 7 positions match TRBD2. The trim removed 1 base at V and 1 base at J, leaving 4 bases unmatched. CDR3 length equals 16 residues. Per the germline V gene, CDR1 is SGHTA and CDR2 is FQGNSA. As DNA, the CDR3 is TGTGCCAGCAGCTTAGGGGCGGGGGTTTCCTACAATGAGCAGTTCTTC. Amino acid sequence: CASSLGAGVSYNEQFF.

J is TRBJ2-3 and V is TRBV4-2; tentative D call: TRBD2 (5 bases). Germline assignment: CDR1 LGHNA and CDR2 YNFKEQ. V was trimmed by 0 bases and J by 2 bases, leaving 15 bases between them. CDR3 length equals 17 residues. As DNA, the CDR3 is TGTGCCAGCAGCCAAGATATCCTAGCCGAATACACAGATACGCAGTATTTT. Its translation is CASSQDILAEYTDTQYF.

This clonotype was counted at least ten times. This rearrangement joins TRBV4-1 to TRBJ2-5; a weak D match, TRBD1 (7 bases). The CDR3 runs 14 residues. V was trimmed by 2 bases and J by 2 bases, leaving 9 bases between them. Germline V gene lookup returns CDR1 MGHRA and CDR2 YSYEKL. The CDR3, as DNA: TGCGCCAGCAGCCAACAGGGGGGTCAAGAGACCCAGTACTTC. Its translation: CASSQQGGQETQYF.

This clonotype was counted only a few times. V and J are TRBV20-1 and TRBJ2-3, with D possibly TRBD2 on 6 matching bases. The length of the CDR3 is 14 residues. V dropped 6 bases and J dropped 10 bases, with 23 bases sitting between them. Germline V lookup: CDR1 DFQATT, CDR2 SNEGSKA (reference sequence). CDR3 sequence: CSAAGTPGVRAQYF. The CDR3 nucleotides are TGCAGTGCAGCCGGGACCCCGGGGGTGCGGGCGCAGTATTTT.

This clonotype was detected a few times. The CDR3 DNA reads as TGTGCCAGCAGCCAAGATCCGGGCGGCATGAACACTGAAGCTTTCTTT. It encodes CASSQDPGGMNTEAFF. The rearrangement joins TRBV4-2 to TRBJ1-1; D is unresolved. The length of the CDR3 is 16 residues. Germline V gene lookup returns CDR1 LGHNA and CDR2 YNFKEQ. V lost 0 bases and J lost 0, with 11 bases in between.

This clonotype was counted between two and nine times. The chain joins TRBV7-6 to TRBJ1-5; 7 nucleotides match TRBD1. CDR3 length: 16 residues. From germline, CDR1 is SGHVS and CDR2 FNYEAQ. With 5 bases clipped from V and 2 bases from J, the junction kept 9 bases outside the gene matches. The DNA for the CDR3 is TGTGCCAGCAGCCCAAGGACAGGCGTGGGCAATCAGCCCCAGCATTTT. Protein sequence: CASSPRTGVGNQPQHF.

This rearrangement joins TRBV7-3 to TRBJ2-7; possibly TRBD2 for D (6 bases). The CDR3 sequence is 15 residues long. The germline gives CDR1 SGHTA, CDR2 FQGTGA. Between the trimmed V and J ends, which lost 3 bases and 3 bases, there was a span of 15 bases. As DNA, the CDR3 is TGTGCCAGCAGCTTGGGTAGCGGACCACTCTACGAGCAGTACGTC. Its protein product is CASSLGSGPLYEQYV.

This sequence joins TRBV4-1 and TRBJ2-5; D is perhaps TRBD1 (6 bases). The CDR3 is made up of 16 amino acids. The V end was cut by 7 bases, the J end by 2 bases, with 20 bases between. Germline V gives CDR1 MGHRA, CDR2 YSYEKL. CDR3 bases: TGCGCCAGCAACCGAACAGGGCTGGGAACTCAAGAGACCCAGTACTTC. Its protein product is CASNRTGLGTQETQYF.

The rearrangement links TRBV7-6 to TRBJ2-1; 15 bases map to TRBD2. CDR3 length: 17 amino acids. Losses at the gene ends were 5 bases for V and 12 bases for J; bases not matched to a gene: 14. CDR1 is SGHVS and CDR2 is FNYEAQ in the germline V gene. The CDR3 loop reads CASSPGLAGGSLWGQFF. CDR3 sequence (DNA): TGTGCCAGCAGCCCGGGACTAGCGGGGGGATCCCTTTGGGGGCAGTTCTTC. Full variable domain (remainder filled in from reference TRBV7-6 and TRBJ2-1): GAGVSQSPRYKVTKRGQDVALRCDPISGHVSLYWYRQALGQGPEFLTYFNYEAQQDKSGLPNDRFSAERPEGSISTLTIQRTEQRDSAMYRCASSPGLAGGSLWGQFFGPGTRLTVL.

This clonotype was observed a handful of times. J is TRBJ1-6 and V is TRBV20-1; a weak D match, TRBD1 (5 bases). The CDR3 totals 13 residues. The ends were cut back, 4 bases at V and 4 bases at J, with 8 bases in the middle. The germline V gene has CDR1 DFQATT and CDR2 SNEGSKA (reference sequence). Here the CDR3 reads CSAIRGYNSPLHF. DNA of the CDR3: TGCAGTGCTATTAGGGGTTATAATTCACCCCTCCACTTT.

The chain recombines TRBV5-1 with TRBJ1-4, with 8 nucleotides matching TRBD1. CDR3 length equals 15 residues. CDR1 is SGHRS, CDR2 YFSETQ, per germline. V was clipped by 0 bases and J by 3 bases; unmatched bases: 1. The DNA for the CDR3 is TGCGCCAGCAGCTTGGCAGGGGGCCCTAATGAAAAACTGTTTTTT. This sequence encodes CASSLAGGPNEKLFF.

There are many counts of this clonotype. This chain links TRBV7-2 with TRBJ2-2; 9 bases map to TRBD1. This CDR3 comprises 15 residues. CDR1 is SGHTA and CDR2 is FQGNSA in the germline V gene. Trimming cost V 4 bases and J 2 bases; bases outside gene matches: 2. The CDR3: CASSSGQGNTGELFF. The CDR3 coding sequence is TGTGCCAGCAGCTCGGGACAGGGTAACACCGGGGAGCTGTTTTTT.

A remark on this clonotype: Compared with germline, one end of the junction differs, possibly owing to a read error. Here the CDR3 DNA reads TGTGCCAGCAGTTTAAGGGCTTCCGGGACGCACTTC. Translated, it gives CASSLRASGTHF. The chain employs TRBV7-8 and TRBJ2-5, with D perhaps given as TRBD1 or TRBD2 (5 bases each). The germline gives CDR1 SGHVS, CDR2 FQNEAQ. The CDR3 runs to 12 residues.

This clonotype was seen ten or more times. This sequence joins TRBV20-1 and TRBJ1-5; 8 bases map to TRBD1. The CDR3 length is 13 residues. Germline CDR1 is DFQATT and CDR2 is SNEGSKA (reference sequence). V lost 6 bases, J lost 3 bases, and 4 bases stayed unmatched. The CDR3 loop reads CSAKTGVNQPQHF. In DNA, the CDR3 is TGCAGTGCAAAGACAGGGGTCAATCAGCCCCAGCATTTT.